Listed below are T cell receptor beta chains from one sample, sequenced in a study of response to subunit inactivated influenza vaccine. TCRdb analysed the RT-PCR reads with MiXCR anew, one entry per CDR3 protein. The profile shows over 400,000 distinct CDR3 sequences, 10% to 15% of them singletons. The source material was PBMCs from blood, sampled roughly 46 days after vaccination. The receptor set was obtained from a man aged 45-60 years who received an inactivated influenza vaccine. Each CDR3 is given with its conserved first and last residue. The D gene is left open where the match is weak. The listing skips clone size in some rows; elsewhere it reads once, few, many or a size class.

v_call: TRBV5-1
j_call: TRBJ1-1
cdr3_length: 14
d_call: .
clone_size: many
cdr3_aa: CASSLSSANTEAFF
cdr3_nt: TGCGCCAGCAGCTTGAGCTCAGCGAACACTGAAGCTTTCTTT

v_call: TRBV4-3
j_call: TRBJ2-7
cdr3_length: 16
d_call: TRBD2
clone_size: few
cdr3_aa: CASSQDWGSGSYEQYF
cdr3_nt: TGCGCCAGCAGCCAAGATTGGGGTAGCGGGAGCTACGAGCAGTACTTC

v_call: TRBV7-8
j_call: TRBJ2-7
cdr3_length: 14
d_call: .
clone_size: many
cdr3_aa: CASSFLGVNYEQYF
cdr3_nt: TGTGCCAGCAGCTTCCTAGGGGTGAACTACGAGCAGTACTTC

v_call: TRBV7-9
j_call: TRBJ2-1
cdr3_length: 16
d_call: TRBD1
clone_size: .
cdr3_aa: CASSLGTGQIRIMGFF
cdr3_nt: TGTGCCAGCAGCTTAGGAACGGGACAGATCCGCATCATGGGGTTCTTC

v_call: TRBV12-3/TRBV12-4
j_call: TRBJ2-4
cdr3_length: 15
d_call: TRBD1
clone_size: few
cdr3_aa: CASSPSGTVKNIQYF
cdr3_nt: TGTGCCAGCAGTCCCTCCGGGACAGTAAAAAACATTCAGTACTTC

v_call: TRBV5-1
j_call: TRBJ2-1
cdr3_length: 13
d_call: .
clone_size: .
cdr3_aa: CASSLITLNEQFF
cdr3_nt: TGCGCCAGCAGCTTAATTACCCTCAATGAGCAGTTCTTC

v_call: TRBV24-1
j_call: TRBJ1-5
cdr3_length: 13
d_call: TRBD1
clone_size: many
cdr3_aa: CATSTGVQQPQHF
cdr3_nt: TGTGCCACCTCGACAGGGGTGCAACAGCCCCAGCATTTT

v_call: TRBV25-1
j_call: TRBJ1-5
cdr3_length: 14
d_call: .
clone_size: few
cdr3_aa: CASSSQAGNQPQHF
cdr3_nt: TGTGCCAGCAGTAGTCAGGCGGGCAATCAGCCCCAGCATTTT

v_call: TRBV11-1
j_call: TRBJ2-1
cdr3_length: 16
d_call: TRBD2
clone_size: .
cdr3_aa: CASSLGLAVGGNEQFF
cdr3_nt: TGTGCCAGCAGCTTAGGGCTAGCGGTGGGGGGCAATGAGCAGTTCTTC

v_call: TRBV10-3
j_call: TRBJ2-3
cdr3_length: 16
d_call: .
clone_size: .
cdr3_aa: CAISEWKDLFTDTQYF
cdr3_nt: TGTGCCATCAGTGAGTGGAAGGACCTTTTCACAGATACGCAGTATTTT

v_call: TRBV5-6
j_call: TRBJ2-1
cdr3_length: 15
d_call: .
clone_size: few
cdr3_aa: CASSLVEAPYNEQFF
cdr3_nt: TGTGCCAGCAGCTTGGTTGAGGCTCCCTACAATGAGCAGTTCTTC

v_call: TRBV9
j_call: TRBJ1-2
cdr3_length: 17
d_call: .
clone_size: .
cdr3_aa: CASSVDLLSEGTNGYTF
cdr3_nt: TGTGCCAGCAGCGTGGACTTGCTGTCGGAGGGAACGAATGGCTACACCTTC